This TCR beta chain was found in a study of T cell responses to AZD1222 COVID-19 vaccine. Study-wide findings and caveats: White British donors predominated, females outnumbered males, and clonal diversity was possibly underestimated. With dominance at 160-218 and 743-854, vaccine-associated CD4 TCRs spanned spike. An increase in Spike-specific TCR breadth and depth was observed after two AZD1222 doses.

Germline V gene sequence: CDR1 LNHDA, CDR2 SQIVND (reference sequence). V shed 6 bases and J 2 bases; nucleotides not matched to a gene: 8. The CDR3 consists of 17 residues. For this clone: The antigen remains unidentified.

Some clones are missing from TCRdb's copy, which holds only in-frame ones; the method was immunoSEQ multiplex PCR. Among fewer than 85,000 clones listed, approximately 90% were seen once. This clonotype was sampled from an adult in good health. This chain connects TRBV19 to TRBJ2-1, with TRBD2 matching 12 bases. Specimen: peripheral blood, collected on day 0 of AZD1222 vaccination. The CDR3 region is CASSLGGLAGPYNEQFF. The CDR3 bases are TGTGCCAGTAGCCTGGGCGGACTAGCGGGGCCCTACAATGAGCAGTTCTTC.